Shown below are 17 T cell receptor beta chains from a single sample sequenced in a study of T cells in localized non-small cell lung cancer (dated by TCRdb to the early 2020s). To prepare the library, the immunoSEQ multiplex PCR assay was applied. TCRdb stores this immuneACCESS table with in-frame sequences only. Part of the clones is absent; in the studies checked, under half of the shortfall reflects unresolved V genes, and no reason is known for the rest. The sample profile shows about 1,500 clones; approximately 31% of them were found once. The ten largest clones capture roughly 18% of the sample. Sequencing was performed on normal lung tissue next to the tumor, taken before any cancer treatment. Source of these receptors: a male donor older than 55 with stage II squamous cell lung carcinoma.

The chain uses TRBV10-2 and TRBJ1-1; D unclear. Trimming took off 7 bases at V and 4 bases at J, with 19 bases between the two ends. Germline V gene sequence: CDR1 WSHSY, CDR2 SAAADI. The CDR3 is 15 residues long. This CDR3 is CASMGDSLPTTEAFF. The CDR3 nucleotides are TGCGCCAGCATGGGAGACTCTCTACCGACCACTGAAGCTTTCTTT.

The gene calls are TRBV25-1 and TRBJ2-2, with 10 bases lining up with TRBD1. The CDR3 length is 16 residues. The J segment lost 5 bases and the V segment lost 4 bases, leaving 7 bases of the junction unmatched. The germline V gene has CDR1 MGHDK and CDR2 SYGVNS. The CDR3 sequence: CASSVLDRGGTGELFF. The CDR3 DNA is TGTGCCAGCAGTGTCCTGGACAGGGGGGGAACCGGGGAGCTGTTTTTT.

This clone is deemed medium-sized. The J gene is TRBJ2-3, the V gene TRBV11-3; D gene ambiguous. The CDR3 runs 15 residues. Germline CDR1 reads SGHNT; CDR2 reads YENEEA. Trimming shortened V by 5 bases and J by 1 base, and 13 bases separated the two germline ends. The CDR3 protein is CASSPDSLGTDTQYF. The CDR3 nucleotides are TGTGCCAGCAGCCCGGATAGCCTTGGCACAGATACGCAGTATTTT.

DNA of the CDR3: TGTGCCAGTAGTACCTCTCCGGGGCCTAATGAAAAACTGTTTTTT. Encoded protein: CASSTSPGPNEKLFF. The chain carries TRBV19 and TRBJ1-4; D may be TRBD1 (5 bases). Deletions cut 4 bases from V and 3 bases from J, with 12 bases between. Germline lookup yields CDR1 LNHDA and CDR2 SQIVND (reference sequence). This CDR3 spans 15 amino acids.

This chain uses TRBV19 with TRBJ2-1, with unresolved D. V lost 4 bases, J lost 4 bases, and 8 bases lay in between. The CDR3 has 13 amino acids. Germline CDR1 is LNHDA and CDR2 is SQIVND (reference sequence). CDR3 sequence reads: CASSRIEYNEQFF. CDR3 nucleotide sequence: TGTGCCAGTAGTAGAATCGAGTACAATGAGCAGTTCTTC.

In this sample, this clone turned up a few times. This sequence joins TRBV6-8 and TRBJ2-4, with TRBD1 as a possible D gene (7 bases). V shed 7 bases and J shed 3 bases, with 13 bases lying between them. CDR3 length: 14 amino acids. The germline V gene has CDR1 MNHGY and CDR2 SAAAGT. Written as DNA, the CDR3 is TGTGCCAGCACCTCGCAGGGGGGCAAAAACATTCAGTACTTC. It yields the protein CASTSQGGKNIQYF.

Only a few counts were recorded for this clone. V gene TRBV15 combines with J gene TRBJ2-7; the match to TRBD2 covers 7 bases. The junction had 5 bases not matched to a gene; V was cut back by 0 bases and J by 3 bases. The length of the CDR3 is 15 residues. The germline V gene encodes CDR1 LNHNV and CDR2 YYDKDF (reference sequence). The CDR3 loop is CATSRDGASGYEQYF. The CDR3 nucleotides read TGTGCCACCAGCAGAGATGGGGCTAGCGGCTACGAGCAGTACTTC.

This clone turned up a few times. The V gene is TRBV6-8, the J gene TRBJ2-7; D is unresolved. Per the germline V gene, CDR1 is MNHGY and CDR2 is SAAAGT. The length of the CDR3 is 15 residues. Trimming removed 0 bases from V and 6 bases from J, with 15 bases in between. The CDR3 DNA sequence: TGTGCCAGCAGTTACTCGAAACTATCCTCGAGCGAGCAGTACTTC. This encodes CASSYSKLSSSEQYF.

This clone was picked up a small number of times. A read error may produce the germline difference seen at one junction end. CDR3 amino acids: CATSAIEEGGDNEQFF. The DNA of the CDR3 is TGTGCCACCTCTGCTATAGAAGAGGGAGGCGACAATGAGCAATTCTTC. The chain uses TRBV6-7 and TRBJ2-1, with a tentative D call TRBD2 (6 bases). TRBV6-7 is filed as an ORF, its function uncertain. The length of the CDR3 is 16 residues.

This clone was seen more than once but under ten times. The chain joins TRBV6-7 to TRBJ2-3, with 12 bases fitting TRBD2. TRBV6-7 is designated an ORF whose function remains uncertain. Trimming removed 7 bases from V and 0 bases from J; junction bases left unmatched: 2. This CDR3 spans 15 amino acids. The CDR3 DNA is TGTGCCAGCATCGGACTAGCGGGGAGCACAGATACGCAGTATTTT. This sequence encodes CASIGLAGSTDTQYF.

The rearrangement links TRBV11-3 to TRBJ2-1; no definite D call. Germline loops: CDR1 SGHNT, CDR2 YENEEA. V lost 6 bases, J lost 6 bases, and 15 bases lay in between. The CDR3 loop spans 14 amino acids. CDR3 sequence (DNA): TGTGCCAGCAGAATGGAAACTTCGACCAATGAGCAGTTCTTC. It encodes CASRMETSTNEQFF.

This clone was picked up a small number of times. J is TRBJ1-2 and V is TRBV9; possible D gene TRBD1, 6 bases. CDR3 length equals 13 residues. V was clipped by 0 bases and J by 3 bases, with 6 bases between them. CDR1 SGDLS and CDR2 YYNGEE come from the germline V gene. CDR3 sequence (DNA): TGTGCCAGCAGCGTAGACAGGGACTATGGCTACACCTTC. Amino acid sequence: CASSVDRDYGYTF.

The rearrangement joins TRBV19 to TRBJ1-5, with D possibly matching TRBD1 (6 bases). The ends were cut back, 5 bases at V and 4 bases at J, with 15 bases in the middle. The V gene's germline CDR1 is LNHDA and CDR2 SQIVND (reference sequence). The CDR3 sequence is 15 residues long. The CDR3 region is CASSALDRPNQPQHF. The CDR3 nucleotides are TGTGCCAGTAGTGCTCTCGACAGGCCAAATCAGCCCCAGCATTTT.

The chain carries TRBV28 and TRBJ2-2; D is uncertain. There are 13 residues in the CDR3. V was shortened by 2 bases and J by 6 bases, with 7 bases between the two germline ends. CDR1 and CDR2 (germline): MDHEN, SYDVKM. The CDR3 reads CASSLRNSGELFF. In DNA, the CDR3 is TGTGCCAGCAGTTTAAGAAACTCCGGGGAGCTGTTTTTT.

The chain has TRBV6-8 and TRBJ2-7; no clear D. V was pared by 0 bases and J by 2 bases, with 14 bases between. The CDR3 is 16 amino acids. Germline CDR1 is MNHGY and CDR2 is SAAAGT. This CDR3 is CASSYSVPGATYEQYF. The CDR3 DNA sequence: TGTGCCAGCAGTTACTCGGTCCCCGGCGCCACCTACGAGCAGTACTTC.

J is TRBJ1-1 and V is TRBV9, with 9 bases matching TRBD1. The CDR3 is made up of 14 amino acids. The trim removed 4 bases at V and 7 bases at J, leaving 8 bases unmatched. Germline V gene sequence: CDR1 SGDLS, CDR2 YYNGEE. The CDR3 loop is CASSSLTGGSEAFF. The CDR3 region has the DNA TGTGCCAGCAGCTCATTGACAGGGGGAAGTGAAGCTTTCTTT.

This clone was seen a few times. The chain recombines TRBV11-3 with TRBJ2-5; 11 nucleotides agree with TRBD2. The V and J ends lost 3 bases and 1 base, in that order; junction bases with no gene match: 4. The CDR3 has 16 amino acids. The germline CDR1 and CDR2 sequences are SGHNT and YENEEA. CDR3 coding DNA: TGTGCCAGCAGCTTGATGACTAGCGGGACCCAAGAGACCCAGTACTTC. Protein: CASSLMTSGTQETQYF.